The clone carrying this TCR beta chain showed up many times. As yet, its antigen is unknown. The source of the sample is a study of CD8 T cells in ankylosing spondylitis. The study, taken as a whole, reports: Characteristic, it appeared, of ankylosing spondylitis blood was a TCR beta motif of eight or nine highly homologous variants. According to the report, clones linked to the disease were significantly enriched in matched synovial fluid samples taken from ankylosing spondylitis patients. In reactive arthritis synovial fluid and blood, some motif variants had been reported before.

The CDR3 runs 12 residues. V was pared by 2 bases and J by 4 bases, with 4 bases between. Germline values: CDR1 SGHTA, CDR2 FQGNSA. It was by quantitative 5'-RACE with molecular barcodes that TCR beta libraries were made. TCRdb re-analysed the 5' RACE reads in MiXCR, keeping a single row per CDR3 protein. The data show 650,000 to 800,000 distinct CDR3 sequences, 15% to 20% seen once. This sequence originates from a male donor with ankylosing spondylitis. V usage is TRBV7-2 and J usage is TRBJ2-3, with unresolved D. The sample was blood, either unsorted or a sorted T cell fraction (not recorded which). The CDR3 spells CASSLNADTQYF. CDR3 coding DNA: TGTGCCAGCAGCTTAAACGCAGATACGCAGTATTTT.